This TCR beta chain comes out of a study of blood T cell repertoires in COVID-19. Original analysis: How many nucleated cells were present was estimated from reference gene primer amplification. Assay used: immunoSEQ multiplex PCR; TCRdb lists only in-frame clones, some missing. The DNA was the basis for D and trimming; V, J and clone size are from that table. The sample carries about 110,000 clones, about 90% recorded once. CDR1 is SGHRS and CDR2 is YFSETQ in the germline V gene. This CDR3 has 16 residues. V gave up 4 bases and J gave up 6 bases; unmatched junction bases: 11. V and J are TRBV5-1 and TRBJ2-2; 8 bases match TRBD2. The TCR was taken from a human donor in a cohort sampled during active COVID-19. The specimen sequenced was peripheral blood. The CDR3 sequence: CASSALRGGTAGELFF. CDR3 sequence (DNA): TGCGCCAGCAGCGCATTACGGGGGGGTACAGCCGGGGAGCTGTTTTTT.